This TCR beta chain came from a study of cytomegalovirus exposure and HLA in healthy donors. Study-wide findings and caveats: First-cohort TCR clusters were later found to tend to co-occur in the 120 or so validation repertoires.

The repertoire was sequenced with immunoSEQ multiplex PCR; TCRdb's copy has only in-frame clones and lacks some. The sample holds about 60,000 clones, around 96% seen once. About this clone itself: Its antigen remains unknown.

CDR1 and CDR2 (germline): SGHRS, YFSETQ. This CDR3 is 15 amino acids long. V gave up 4 bases and J gave up 10 bases; unmatched junction bases: 7. This chain joins TRBV5-1 and TRBJ2-1; 14 bases line up with TRBD2. Sequences were obtained from PBMCs. The sequence was obtained from a man between 18 and 29 years old in good health and CMV-seronegative. The CDR3 is CASSRGTSGRREQFF. The CDR3 DNA reads as TGCGCCAGCAGCCGCGGGACTAGCGGGAGAAGGGAGCAGTTCTTC.